The present TCR beta chain was sequenced within a study of T cell repertoires in cytomegalovirus infection. Turning to the study itself: Recently identified HLA-C-restricted and well-studied HLA-B-restricted CMV epitopes were used. Evidence of both CMV infection and a matching HLA type came from public TCR beta signatures. Study-level findings and limits: Ex vivo responses were dominated by HLA-C-restricted CMV-specific TCR beta clonotypes. Frequencies of public TCR beta families were cumulated, and this identified carriers of CMV plus the relevant HLA.

TCRdb re-called the reads through MiXCR, storing one row per CDR3 protein. The sample shows 80,000 to 90,000 distinct CDR3 sequences, about 45% of them seen only once. In regard to this clonotype: Antigen specificity is unknown.

Trimming took off 6 bases at V and 8 bases at J, with 20 bases between the two ends. The CDR3 loop spans 15 amino acids. This TCR was sampled from a human donor in good health (CMV status not recorded). Some clones in this sample may be carry-over from other donors' samples. V is TRBV12-3 or TRBV12-4 and J is TRBJ2-1; tentative D call: TRBD2 (5 bases). The specimen was CD8+ T cells from cultured PBMCs, collected from culture after CMV antigen stimulation. The CDR3 DNA is TGTGCCAGCAGGTACGGACTGGGGATCAACCATGAGCAGTTCTTC. Protein: CASRYGLGINHEQFF.